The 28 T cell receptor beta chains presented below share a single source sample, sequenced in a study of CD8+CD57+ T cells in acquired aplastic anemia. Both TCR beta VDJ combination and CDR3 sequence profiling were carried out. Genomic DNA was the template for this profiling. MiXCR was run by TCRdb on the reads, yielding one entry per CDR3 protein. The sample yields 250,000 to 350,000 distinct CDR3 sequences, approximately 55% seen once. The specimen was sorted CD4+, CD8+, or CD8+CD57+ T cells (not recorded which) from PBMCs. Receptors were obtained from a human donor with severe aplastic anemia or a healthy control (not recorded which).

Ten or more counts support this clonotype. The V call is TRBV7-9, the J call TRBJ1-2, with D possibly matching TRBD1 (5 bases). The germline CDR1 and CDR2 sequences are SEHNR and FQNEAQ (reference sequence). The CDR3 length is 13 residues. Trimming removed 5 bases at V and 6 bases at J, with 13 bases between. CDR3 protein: CASSPGTNNGYTF. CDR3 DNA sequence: TGTGCCAGCAGCCCTGGGACGAACAATGGCTACACCTTC.

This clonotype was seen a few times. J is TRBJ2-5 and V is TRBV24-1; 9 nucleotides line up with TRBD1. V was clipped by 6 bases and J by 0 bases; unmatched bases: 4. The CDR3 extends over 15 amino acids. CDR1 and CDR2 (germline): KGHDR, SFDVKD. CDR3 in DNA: TGTGCCACCAGTACGGGACAGGGTAACCAAGAGACCCAGTACTTC. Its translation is CATSTGQGNQETQYF.

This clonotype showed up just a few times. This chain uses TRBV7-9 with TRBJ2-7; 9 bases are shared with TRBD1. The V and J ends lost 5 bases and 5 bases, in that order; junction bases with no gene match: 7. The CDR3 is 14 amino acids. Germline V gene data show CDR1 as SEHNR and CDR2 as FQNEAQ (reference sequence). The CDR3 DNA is TGTGCCAGCAGCCTTACAGGGGGCCTCGACGAGCAGTACTTC. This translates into CASSLTGGLDEQYF.

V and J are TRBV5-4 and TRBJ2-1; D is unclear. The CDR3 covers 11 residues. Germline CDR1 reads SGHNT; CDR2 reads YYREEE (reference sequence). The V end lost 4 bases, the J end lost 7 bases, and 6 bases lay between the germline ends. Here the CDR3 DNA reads TGTGCCAGCAGCCCGGTGAATGAGCAGTTCTTC. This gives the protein CASSPVNEQFF.

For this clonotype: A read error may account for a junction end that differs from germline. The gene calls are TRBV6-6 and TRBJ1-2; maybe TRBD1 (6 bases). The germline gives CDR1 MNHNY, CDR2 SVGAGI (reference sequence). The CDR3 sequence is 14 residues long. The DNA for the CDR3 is TGTGCCATCAGTTACTCGACCGGGGGCGAGGGCTACACCTTC. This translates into CAISYSTGGEGYTF.

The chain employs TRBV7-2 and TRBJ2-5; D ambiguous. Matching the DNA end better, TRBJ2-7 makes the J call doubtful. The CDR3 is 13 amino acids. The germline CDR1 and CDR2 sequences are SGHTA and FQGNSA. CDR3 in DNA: TGTGCCAGCAGCTTAACCCGGGCCTACGAGCAGTACTTC. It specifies CASSLTRAYEQYF.

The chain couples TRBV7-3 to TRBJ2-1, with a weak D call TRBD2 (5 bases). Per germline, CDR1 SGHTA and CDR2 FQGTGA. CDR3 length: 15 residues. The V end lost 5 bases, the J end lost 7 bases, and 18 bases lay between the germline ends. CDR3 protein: CASSQASGRWNEQFF. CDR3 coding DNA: TGTGCCAGCAGCCAGGCGAGCGGCCGGTGGAATGAGCAGTTCTTC. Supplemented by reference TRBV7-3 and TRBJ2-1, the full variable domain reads GAGVSQTPSNKVTEKGKYVELRCDPISGHTALYWYRQSLGQGPEFLIYFQGTGAADDSGLPNDRFFAVRPEGSVSTLKIQRTERGDSAVYLCASSQASGRWNEQFFGPGTRLTVL.

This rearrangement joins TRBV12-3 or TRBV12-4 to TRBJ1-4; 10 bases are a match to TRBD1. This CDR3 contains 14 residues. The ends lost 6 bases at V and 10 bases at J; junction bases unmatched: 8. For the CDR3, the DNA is TGTGCCAGCAGCCCGGACAGGGGGGCGGTAAAACTGTTTTTT. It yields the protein CASSPDRGAVKLFF.

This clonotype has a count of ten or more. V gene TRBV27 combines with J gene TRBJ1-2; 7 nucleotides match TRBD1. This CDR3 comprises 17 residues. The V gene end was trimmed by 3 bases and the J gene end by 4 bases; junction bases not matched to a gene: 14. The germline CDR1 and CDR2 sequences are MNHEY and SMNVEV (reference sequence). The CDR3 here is CASSFATGLPFGYGYTF. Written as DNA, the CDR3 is TGTGCCAGCAGTTTCGCGACAGGGCTACCCTTCGGCTATGGCTACACCTTC.

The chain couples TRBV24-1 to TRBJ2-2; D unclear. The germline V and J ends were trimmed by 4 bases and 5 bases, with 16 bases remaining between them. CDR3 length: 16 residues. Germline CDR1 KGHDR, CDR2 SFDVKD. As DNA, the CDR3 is TGTGCCACCAGTGACCCGCGTGTGGGTCTAACCGGGGAGCTGTTTTTT. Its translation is CATSDPRVGLTGELFF.

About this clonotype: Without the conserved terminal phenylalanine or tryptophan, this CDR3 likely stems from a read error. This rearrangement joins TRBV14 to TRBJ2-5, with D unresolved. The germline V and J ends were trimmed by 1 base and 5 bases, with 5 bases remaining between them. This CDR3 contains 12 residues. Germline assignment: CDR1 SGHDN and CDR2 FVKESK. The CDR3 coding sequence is TGTGCCAGCAGCCAAGTCTTGGAGACCCAGTACGTC. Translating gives CASSQVLETQYV.

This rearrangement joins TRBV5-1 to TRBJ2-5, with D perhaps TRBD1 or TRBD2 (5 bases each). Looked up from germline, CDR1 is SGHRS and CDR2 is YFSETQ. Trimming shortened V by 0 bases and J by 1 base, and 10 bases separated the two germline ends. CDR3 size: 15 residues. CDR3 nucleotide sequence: TGCGCCAGCAGCTTGGCCGGTGGGACCCAAGAGACCCAGTACTTC. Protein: CASSLAGGTQETQYF.

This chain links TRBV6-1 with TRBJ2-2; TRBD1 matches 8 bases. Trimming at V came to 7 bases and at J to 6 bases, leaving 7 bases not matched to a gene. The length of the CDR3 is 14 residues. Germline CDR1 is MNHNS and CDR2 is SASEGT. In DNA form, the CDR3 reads TGTGCCAGCACCGGACAGGGTGCAGCCGGGGAGCTGTTTTTT. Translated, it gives CASTGQGAAGELFF.

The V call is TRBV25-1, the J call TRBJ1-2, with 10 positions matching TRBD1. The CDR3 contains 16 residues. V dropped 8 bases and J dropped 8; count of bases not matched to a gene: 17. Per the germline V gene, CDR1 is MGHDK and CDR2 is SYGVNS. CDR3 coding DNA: TGTGCCAGCGGAGGGGACAGGGGATTCTCAGGGGGAGGCTACACCTTC. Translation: CASGGDRGFSGGGYTF.

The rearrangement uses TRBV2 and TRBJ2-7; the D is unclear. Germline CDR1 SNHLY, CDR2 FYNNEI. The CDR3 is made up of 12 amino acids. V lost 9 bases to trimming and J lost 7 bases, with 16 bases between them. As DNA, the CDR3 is TGTGCCAGTTTCCTTATAGCCCGGGAGCAGTACTTC. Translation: CASFLIAREQYF.

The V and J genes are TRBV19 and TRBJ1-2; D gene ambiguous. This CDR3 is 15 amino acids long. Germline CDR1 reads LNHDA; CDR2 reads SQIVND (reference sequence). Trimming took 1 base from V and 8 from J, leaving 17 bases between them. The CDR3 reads CASSIATKPTGGYTF. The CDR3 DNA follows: TGTGCCAGTAGTATAGCCACTAAACCTACTGGGGGCTACACCTTC.

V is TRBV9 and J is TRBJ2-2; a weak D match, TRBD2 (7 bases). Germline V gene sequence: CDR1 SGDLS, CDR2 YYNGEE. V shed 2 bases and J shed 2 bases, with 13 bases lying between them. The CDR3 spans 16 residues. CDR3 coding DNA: TGTGCCAGCAGCGTCGGGGGGCTGAGAAACACCGGGGAGCTGTTTTTT. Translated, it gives CASSVGGLRNTGELFF.

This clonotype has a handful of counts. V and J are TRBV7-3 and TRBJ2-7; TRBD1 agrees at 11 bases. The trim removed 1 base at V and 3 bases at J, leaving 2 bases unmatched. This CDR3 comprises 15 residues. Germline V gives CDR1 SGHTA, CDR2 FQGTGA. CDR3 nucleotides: TGTGCCAGCAGCTTAATGGGGACAGGGGGCTACGAGCAGTACTTC. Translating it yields CASSLMGTGGYEQYF.

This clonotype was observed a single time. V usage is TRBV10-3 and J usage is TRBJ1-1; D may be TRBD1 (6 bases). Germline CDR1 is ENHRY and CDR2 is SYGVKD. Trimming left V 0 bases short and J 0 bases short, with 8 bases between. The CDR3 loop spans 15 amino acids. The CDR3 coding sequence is TGTGCCATCAGTGAGTCAGGGGGAGTGAACACTGAAGCTTTCTTT. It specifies CAISESGGVNTEAFF.

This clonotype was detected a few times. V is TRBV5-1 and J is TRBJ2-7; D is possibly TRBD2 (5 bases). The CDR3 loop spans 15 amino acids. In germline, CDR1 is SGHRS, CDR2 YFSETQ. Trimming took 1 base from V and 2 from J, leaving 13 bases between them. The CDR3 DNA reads TGCGCCAGCAGCTTGTGGGGAGCTTCAACCTACGAGCAGTACTTC. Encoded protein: CASSLWGASTYEQYF.

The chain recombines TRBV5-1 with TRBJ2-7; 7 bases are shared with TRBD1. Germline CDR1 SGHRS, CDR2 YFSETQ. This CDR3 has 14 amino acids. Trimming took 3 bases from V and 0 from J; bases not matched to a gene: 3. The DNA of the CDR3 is TGCGCCAGCAGCTCCGGGACAGACTCCTACGAGCAGTACTTC. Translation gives CASSSGTDSYEQYF.

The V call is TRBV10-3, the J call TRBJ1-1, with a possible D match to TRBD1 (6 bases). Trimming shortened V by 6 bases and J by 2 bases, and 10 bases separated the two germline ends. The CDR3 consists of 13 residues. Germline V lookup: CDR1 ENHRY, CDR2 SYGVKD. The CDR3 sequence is CAISEDSNTEAFF. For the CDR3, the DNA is TGTGCCATCAGCGAGGACAGTAACACTGAAGCTTTCTTT.

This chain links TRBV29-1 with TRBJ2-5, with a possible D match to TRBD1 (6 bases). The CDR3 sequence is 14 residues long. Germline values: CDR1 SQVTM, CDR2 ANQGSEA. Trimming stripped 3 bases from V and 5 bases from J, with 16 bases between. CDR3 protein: CSVDSGGGVETQYF. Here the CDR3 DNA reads TGCAGCGTTGATTCTGGTGGGGGCGTGGAGACCCAGTACTTC. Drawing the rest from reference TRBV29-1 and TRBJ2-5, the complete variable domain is SAVISQKPSRDICQRGTSLTIQCQVDSQVTMMFWYRQQPGQSLTLIATANQGSEATYESGFVIDKFPISRPNLTFSTLTVSNMSPEDSSIYLCSVDSGGGVETQYFGPGTRLLVL.

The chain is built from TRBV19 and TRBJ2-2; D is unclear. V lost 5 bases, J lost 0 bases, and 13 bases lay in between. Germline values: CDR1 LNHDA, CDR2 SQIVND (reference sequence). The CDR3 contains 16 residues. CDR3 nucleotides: TGTGCCAGTAGTCGGTCGGATCTCGCGAACACCGGGGAGCTGTTTTTT. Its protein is CASSRSDLANTGELFF.

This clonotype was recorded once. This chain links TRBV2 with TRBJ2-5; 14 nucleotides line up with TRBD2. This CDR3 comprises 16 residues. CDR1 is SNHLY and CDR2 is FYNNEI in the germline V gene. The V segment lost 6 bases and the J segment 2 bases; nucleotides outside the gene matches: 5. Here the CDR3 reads CASSGTSGGGQETQYF. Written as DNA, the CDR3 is TGTGCCAGCAGCGGGACTAGCGGGGGAGGGCAAGAGACCCAGTACTTC. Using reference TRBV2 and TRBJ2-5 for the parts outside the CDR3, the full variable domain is EPEVTQTPSHQVTQMGQEVILRCVPISNHLYFYWYRQILGQKVEFLVSFYNNEISEKSEIFDDQFSVERPDGSNFTLKIRSTKLEDSAMYFCASSGTSGGGQETQYFGPGTRLLVL.

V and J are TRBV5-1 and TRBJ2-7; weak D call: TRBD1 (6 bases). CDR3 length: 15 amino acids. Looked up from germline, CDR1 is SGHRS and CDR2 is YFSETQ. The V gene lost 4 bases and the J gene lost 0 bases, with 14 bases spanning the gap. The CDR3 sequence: CASSGPPGVSYEQYF. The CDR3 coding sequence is TGCGCCAGCAGCGGACCGCCAGGGGTCTCCTACGAGCAGTACTTC.

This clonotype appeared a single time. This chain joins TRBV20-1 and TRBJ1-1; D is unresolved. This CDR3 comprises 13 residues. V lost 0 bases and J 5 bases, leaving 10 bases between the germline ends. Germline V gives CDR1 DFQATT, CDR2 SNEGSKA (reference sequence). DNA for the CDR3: TGCAGTGCTAGAGATAGAGGGAGTACTGAAGCTTTCTTT. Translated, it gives CSARDRGSTEAFF.

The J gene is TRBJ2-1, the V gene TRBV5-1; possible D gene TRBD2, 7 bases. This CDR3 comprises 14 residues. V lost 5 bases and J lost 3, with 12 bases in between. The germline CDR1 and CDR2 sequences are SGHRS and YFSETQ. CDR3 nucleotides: TGCGCCAGCAGTTCGGGGGGCGACTACAATGAGCAGTTCTTC. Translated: CASSSGGDYNEQFF.